This entry features one TCR beta chain sequence. Its antigen is not identified. The junction does not match germline at one end; this may be a read error. The CDR3 is 14 amino acids. CDR1 and CDR2 (germline): SGHAT, FQNNGV. These data originate in a study of tumor and adjacent non-tumor tissue in lung cancer. Study context: Samples averaged about 4.17 million productive TCRbeta reads each.

The library came from three nested PCR rounds adapted from ARM-PCR protocols. TCRdb re-derived calls from the multiplex PCR reads in MiXCR, one entry per CDR3 protein. Of 90,000 to 100,000 distinct CDR3 sequences in the sample, around three quarters were seen once. Study-wide results and caveats: Tumor repertoires had a smaller top 100 clone share than normal lung.

RNA was extracted from bulk tissue without any cell sorting. This non-tumor lung sample came from over 3 cm beyond the tumor edge. Specimen: distant non-tumor lung tissue. The chain recombines TRBV11-2 with TRBJ1-1; D gene uncertain. The clonotype comes from a man in his sixties with small cell lung cancer. This chain's CDR3 is CASSVPPHNTEASF. CDR3 in DNA: TGTGCCAGCAGCGTCCCCCCCCACAACACTGAAGCTTCCTTT.